The 32 T cell receptor beta chains in this list originate from one sample, sequenced in a study of type 1 and type 2 diabetes patients. Genomic DNA was the PCR template. A primer set of 30 forward and 13 reverse primers amplified the CDR3. TCRdb processed the multiplex PCR reads anew with MiXCR; each CDR3 protein has one entry. There are 250,000 or so distinct CDR3 sequences in the sample; 47% occur only once, and roughly 13% lies in the top ten. Sample: peripheral blood mononuclear cells (PBMCs). These receptors were obtained from a man aged 18 to 30 with type 2 diabetes.

The genes are TRBV5-1 and TRBJ2-1; D perhaps matches TRBD2 (6 bases). Trimming cost V 4 bases and J 7 bases, with 18 bases left between them. The CDR3 runs 15 residues. The germline CDR1 and CDR2 sequences are SGHRS and YFSETQ. The CDR3 DNA follows: TGCGCCAGCAGCCCTTATAGCGCAGGGAGGAATGAGCAGTTCTTC. It encodes CASSPYSAGRNEQFF.

There are a few counts of this clonotype. One junction end does not reproduce the germline sequence, and a read error may be involved. The V call is TRBV7-3, the J call TRBJ2-6, with D maybe TRBD1 (5 bases). Germline assignment: CDR1 SGHTA and CDR2 FQGTGA. This CDR3 contains 17 residues. The CDR3 DNA follows: TGTGCCAGCAGCTTCTCAGTTACAAGCTCTGGGGCCAACGTTCTGACTTTC. This gives the protein CASSFSVTSSGANVLTF.

This clonotype was picked up a small number of times. The chain combines TRBV9 with TRBJ1-6; D gene uncertain. CDR1 and CDR2 from the germline V gene are SGDLS and YYNGEE. The CDR3 length is 17 residues. The V end lost 3 bases, the J end lost 1 base, and 14 bases lay between the germline ends. The CDR3 protein is CASSETPLSSYNSPLHF. CDR3 nucleotides: TGTGCCAGCAGCGAAACCCCCTTGAGTTCCTATAATTCACCCCTCCACTTT.

The chain employs TRBV20-1 and TRBJ2-3; D gene uncertain. Germline V lookup: CDR1 DFQATT, CDR2 SNEGSKA (reference sequence). V was trimmed by 4 bases and J by 2 bases, leaving 13 bases between them. There are 14 residues in the CDR3. The chain's CDR3 is CSAIIQENTDTQYF. Written as DNA, the CDR3 is TGCAGTGCTATTATCCAGGAGAACACAGATACGCAGTATTTT.

This clonotype was seen only a few times. V and J are TRBV6-5 and TRBJ2-3; no clear D. Germline V lookup: CDR1 MNHEY, CDR2 SVGAGI. The V gene lost 10 bases and the J gene lost 6 bases, with 11 bases spanning the gap. The CDR3 consists of 11 residues. This chain's CDR3 is CATGLPDTQYF. Here the CDR3 DNA reads TGTGCCACTGGCCTCCCGGATACGCAGTATTTT.

This clonotype was detected a few times. V gene TRBV7-8 combines with J gene TRBJ1-5; D gene ambiguous. From germline, CDR1 is SGHVS and CDR2 FQNEAQ. The CDR3 sequence is 13 residues long. The ends were cut back, 1 base at V and 4 bases at J, with 5 bases in the middle. DNA of the CDR3: TGTGCCAGCAGCTTAGGCCTGAATCAGCCCCAGCATTTT. Translated: CASSLGLNQPQHF.

V gene TRBV6-5 combines with J gene TRBJ1-2; tentatively, D is TRBD1 (5 bases). The CDR3 covers 13 residues. Per germline, CDR1 MNHEY and CDR2 SVGAGI. Trimming removed 6 bases from V and 2 bases from J, with 10 bases in between. CDR3 DNA sequence: TGTGCCAGCAGGTTGACAGCGAACTATGGCTACACCTTC. It is translated as CASRLTANYGYTF.

This clonotype was seen more than once but under ten times. V usage is TRBV12-3 or TRBV12-4 and J usage is TRBJ2-5, with a tentative D call TRBD1 (6 bases). Trimming cost V 6 bases and J 2 bases, with 10 bases left between them. CDR3 length: 13 residues. Written as DNA, the CDR3 is TGTGCCAGCAGCAGGGGACCGCAAGAGACCCAGTACTTC. Translated, it gives CASSRGPQETQYF.

The chain couples TRBV7-8 to TRBJ2-7; D unresolved. The germline V and J ends were trimmed by 7 bases and 4 bases, with 8 bases remaining between them. The CDR3 sequence is 11 residues long. Germline CDR1 SGHVS, CDR2 FQNEAQ. CDR3 protein: CASIRGYEQYF. CDR3 in DNA: TGTGCCAGCATTCGCGGATACGAGCAGTACTTC.

The rearrangement uses TRBV4-2 and TRBJ2-1; D is perhaps TRBD1 (6 bases). Germline V gives CDR1 LGHNA, CDR2 YNFKEQ. This CDR3 has 19 residues. V lost 0 bases and J 6 bases, leaving 24 bases between the germline ends. CDR3 amino acids: CASSQEFVYTLDRINEQFF. CDR3 in DNA: TGTGCCAGCAGCCAAGAGTTCGTCTACACCCTGGACAGAATCAATGAGCAGTTCTTC.

Of note for this clonotype: Germline and junction disagree at one end, which may indicate a read error. V is TRBV5-1 and J is TRBJ2-2, with 11 bases that match TRBD1. Germline V gives CDR1 SGHRS, CDR2 YFSETQ. The length of the CDR3 is 14 residues. The CDR3 loop reads CASSRTGGSGELFF. The CDR3 region has the DNA TGTGCCAGCAGCAGGACAGGGGGCTCCGGGGAGCTGTTTTTT.

The V and J genes are TRBV24-1 and TRBJ1-5; possible D gene TRBD1, 5 bases. Germline values: CDR1 KGHDR, CDR2 SFDVKD. CDR3 length: 13 residues. Trimming removed 10 bases at V and 6 bases at J, with 15 bases between. CDR3 protein: CATGENWGQPQHF. CDR3 sequence (DNA): TGTGCCACGGGGGAGAACTGGGGTCAGCCCCAGCATTTT.

This rearrangement joins TRBV19 to TRBJ2-2; the D gene is possibly TRBD1 (6 bases). Germline V CDR1 and CDR2: LNHDA, SQIVND (reference sequence). The CDR3 contains 13 residues. Between the trimmed V and J ends, which lost 6 bases and 10 bases, there was a span of 15 bases. The DNA of the CDR3 is TGTGCCAGTAGATTTCCAGGACAGAAGGAGCTGTTTTTT. This gives the protein CASRFPGQKELFF. Variable domain in full (rest from reference TRBV19 and TRBJ2-2): DGGITQSPKYLFRKEGQNVTLSCEQNLNHDAMYWYRQDPGQGLRLIYYSQIVNDFQKGDIAEGYSVSREKKESFPLTVTSAQKNPTAFYLCASRFPGQKELFFGEGSRLTVL.

This clonotype was counted between two and nine times. The V call is TRBV12-3 or TRBV12-4, the J call TRBJ1-1; perhaps TRBD1 as D (5 bases). The CDR3 covers 14 residues. The V end lost 6 bases, the J end lost 2 bases, and 13 bases lay between the germline ends. CDR3 in DNA: TGTGCCAGCAGGGGTCCCAGGGAAAACACTGAAGCTTTCTTT. Translation gives CASRGPRENTEAFF.

This clonotype showed up just a few times. J is TRBJ2-4 and V is TRBV2, with a tentative D call TRBD2 (6 bases). Trimming took off 7 bases at V and 8 bases at J, with 21 bases between the two ends. The length of the CDR3 is 15 residues. Germline V CDR1 and CDR2: SNHLY, FYNNEI. CDR3 nucleotides: TGTGCCAGCACCTCAGGATCGGGGGATAAGGACATTCAGTACTTC. Translated, it gives CASTSGSGDKDIQYF.

V is TRBV5-1 and J is TRBJ2-1; TRBD1 matches at 10 bases. J gave up 8 bases and V 5 bases, and 22 bases lay outside the gene matches. Germline loops: CDR1 SGHRS, CDR2 YFSETQ. The CDR3 totals 19 residues. In DNA form, the CDR3 reads TGCGCCAGCAGGCCGACAGGGGGCGACTGGCCCCTATCCGGAGATGAGCAGTTCTTC. Amino acid sequence: CASRPTGGDWPLSGDEQFF.

V and J are TRBV7-3 and TRBJ2-7, with 8 bases lining up with TRBD2. The junction had 11 bases not matched to a gene; V was cut back by 5 bases and J by 2 bases. The CDR3 consists of 16 residues. Germline CDR1 SGHTA, CDR2 FQGTGA. In DNA, the CDR3 is TGTGCCAGCAGCGCGAAACTAGCGGCGGGAGCCTACGAGCAGTACTTC. Protein sequence: CASSAKLAAGAYEQYF.

This clonotype has just a few counts. This chain uses TRBV19 with TRBJ1-2; 10 bases agree with TRBD1. The germline V gene encodes CDR1 LNHDA and CDR2 SQIVND (reference sequence). V lost 6 bases to trimming and J lost 2 bases; unmatched junction nucleotides: 6. This CDR3 is built from 15 residues. CDR3 loop: CASSRPTGGNYGYTF. The CDR3 DNA reads as TGTGCCAGTAGCCGACCGACAGGGGGCAACTATGGCTACACCTTC.

This clonotype was recorded a few times. V is TRBV20-1 and J is TRBJ2-7, with D maybe TRBD1 (5 bases). The CDR3 has 15 residues. Trimming cost V 4 bases and J 0 bases, with 16 bases left between them. Germline CDR1 is DFQATT and CDR2 is SNEGSKA (reference sequence). The CDR3 here is CSATGGASPSYEQYF. For the CDR3, the DNA is TGCAGTGCTACGGGTGGGGCTTCCCCCTCCTACGAGCAGTACTTC.

The chain joins TRBV6-5 to TRBJ2-6; D uncertain. Germline V gene lookup returns CDR1 MNHEY and CDR2 SVGAGI. Trimming shortened V by 0 bases and J by 5 bases, and 11 bases separated the two germline ends. The CDR3 extends over 16 amino acids. The CDR3 reads CASSYSESLWANVLTF. DNA for the CDR3: TGTGCCAGCAGTTACTCAGAAAGCCTATGGGCCAACGTCCTGACTTTC.

The V call is TRBV4-1, the J call TRBJ2-7; no definite D call. CDR1 is MGHRA, CDR2 YSYEKL, per germline. This CDR3 is built from 15 residues. V was pared by 3 bases and J by 0 bases, with 12 bases between. Here the CDR3 reads CASSHPDTISYEQYF. CDR3 DNA: TGCGCCAGCAGCCACCCCGACACGATCTCCTACGAGCAGTACTTC.

The chain uses TRBV12-3 or TRBV12-4 and TRBJ1-2; tentative D call: TRBD1 (6 bases). V lost 5 bases to trimming and J lost 7 bases, with 11 bases between them. The CDR3 consists of 12 residues. DNA for the CDR3: TGTGCCAGCAGTGGGGGCTTTGGTGGCTACACCTTC. It is translated as CASSGGFGGYTF.

The J gene is TRBJ1-6, the V gene TRBV30; 10 bases agree with TRBD1. Germline CDR1 GTSNPN, CDR2 SVGIG (reference sequence). CDR3 length: 15 amino acids. V shed 1 base, J shed 10 bases, and the junction held 7 bases outside the gene matches. The CDR3, as DNA: TGTGCCTGGAGTGAAACGGACAGGGGGAACTCACCCCTCCACTTT. This encodes CAWSETDRGNSPLHF. The full variable domain, completed using reference TRBV30 and TRBJ1-6, is SQTIHQWPATLVQPVGSPLSLECTVEGTSNPNLYWYRQAAGRGLQLLFYSVGIGQISSEVPQNLSASRPQDRQFILSSKKLLLSDSGFYLCAWSETDRGNSPLHFGNGTRLTVT.

V is TRBV6-1 and J is TRBJ1-1, with unresolved D. CDR3 length equals 15 residues. Per germline, CDR1 MNHNS and CDR2 SASEGT. The V end lost 8 bases, the J end lost 3 bases, and 19 bases lay between the germline ends. The CDR3 region is CASSEVNIRDTEAFF. CDR3 nucleotides: TGTGCCAGCTCGGAAGTAAACATTCGGGACACTGAAGCTTTCTTT.

The chain couples TRBV5-1 to TRBJ2-7; the match to TRBD2 covers 11 bases. V was pared by 4 bases and J by 6 bases, with 9 bases of the junction left unmatched. CDR1 is SGHRS, CDR2 YFSETQ, per germline. The CDR3 runs to 15 residues. The CDR3 region has the DNA TGCGCCAGCAGCCCATATAGCGGGGGGGCGAGCGAGCAGTACTTC. It specifies CASSPYSGGASEQYF. The full variable domain, its missing parts supplied by reference TRBV5-1 and TRBJ2-7, is KAGVTQTPRYLIKTRGQQVTLSCSPISGHRSVSWYQQTPGQGLQFLFEYFSETQRNKGNFPGRFSGRQFSNSRSEMNVSTLELGDSALYLCASSPYSGGASEQYFGPGTRLTVT.

V usage is TRBV28 and J usage is TRBJ2-7; 7 bases are shared with TRBD1. With 8 bases clipped from V and 5 bases from J, the junction kept 15 bases outside the gene matches. Germline CDR1 MDHEN, CDR2 SYDVKM. The CDR3 length is 15 residues. As DNA, the CDR3 is TGTGCCAGCCATAGCCGGGACAGTTCATTTCACGAGCAGTACTTC. This encodes CASHSRDSSFHEQYF.

The genes are TRBV4-3 and TRBJ1-4; tentatively, D is TRBD1 (5 bases). This CDR3 is built from 15 residues. Trimming pared 2 bases from V and 8 bases from J, leaving 15 bases between. CDR1 LGHNA and CDR2 YSLEER come from the germline V gene. The CDR3 nucleotides are TGCGCCAGCAGCCAAAAATTCAGGGCGGCGGAAAAACTGTTTTTT. Its translation is CASSQKFRAAEKLFF.

A few counts support this clonotype. This chain joins TRBV30 and TRBJ2-1; 8 bases are shared with TRBD2. The CDR3 is 13 residues long. Trimming removed 5 bases from V and 6 bases from J; junction bases left unmatched: 6. From germline, CDR1 is GTSNPN and CDR2 SVGIG (reference sequence). CDR3 bases: TGTGCCTGGGACGGACTAGCCCGCAATGAGCAGTTCTTC. Amino acid sequence: CAWDGLARNEQFF.

The genes are TRBV20-1 and TRBJ2-2; 7 positions agree with TRBD1. CDR3 length: 13 amino acids. V lost 4 bases to trimming and J lost 5 bases; unmatched junction nucleotides: 4. Germline CDR1 DFQATT, CDR2 SNEGSKA (reference sequence). The CDR3 region is CSANRDSTGELFF. The CDR3, as DNA: TGCAGTGCTAACCGGGACAGTACCGGGGAGCTGTTTTTT.

Only one count was recorded for this clonotype. The chain uses TRBV7-2 and TRBJ1-1; D remains ambiguous. Per germline, CDR1 SGHTA and CDR2 FQGNSA. The CDR3 length is 13 residues. V was trimmed by 6 bases and J by 10 bases, leaving 18 bases between them. CDR3 sequence: CASRDPTGRRAFF. The CDR3 DNA reads TGTGCCAGCAGGGATCCTACCGGCCGAAGAGCTTTCTTT. Combining the CDR3 with reference TRBV7-2 and TRBJ1-1 gives the whole variable domain GAGVSQSPSNKVTEKGKDVELRCDPISGHTALYWYRQSLGQGLEFLIYFQGNSAPDKSGLPSDRFSAERTGGSVSTLTIQRTQQEDSAVYLCASRDPTGRRAFFGQGTRLTVV.

This clonotype appeared a single time. A junction boundary mismatches the germline segment, possibly from a read error. This chain uses TRBV7-2 with TRBJ2-5; tentative D call: TRBD2 (6 bases). Germline V gives CDR1 SGHTA, CDR2 FQGNSA. The CDR3 runs 16 residues. This chain's CDR3 is CASSFRRGGLLETQYF. In DNA form, the CDR3 reads TGCGCCAGCAGCTTTAGGAGGGGTGGACTATTGGAGACCCAGTACTTC.

The chain carries TRBV27 and TRBJ1-6, with D perhaps TRBD1 (5 bases). The length of the CDR3 is 13 residues. Trimming cost V 4 bases and J 7 bases, with 8 bases left between them. Looked up from germline, CDR1 is MNHEY and CDR2 is SMNVEV (reference sequence). DNA for the CDR3: TGTGCCAGCAGTTACAGGTTGAATTCACCCCTCCACTTT. Protein sequence: CASSYRLNSPLHF.